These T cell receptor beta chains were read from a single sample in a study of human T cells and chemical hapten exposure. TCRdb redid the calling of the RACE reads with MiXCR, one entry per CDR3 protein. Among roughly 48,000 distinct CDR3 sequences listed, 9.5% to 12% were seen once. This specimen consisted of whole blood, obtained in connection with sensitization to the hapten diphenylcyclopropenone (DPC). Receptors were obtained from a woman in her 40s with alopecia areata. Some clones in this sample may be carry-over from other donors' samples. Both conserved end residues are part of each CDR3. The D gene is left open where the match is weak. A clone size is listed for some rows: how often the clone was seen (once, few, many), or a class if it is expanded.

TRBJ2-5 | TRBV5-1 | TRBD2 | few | TGCGCCAGCAGTAGAGGTAGCGGGATGGAGACCCAGTACTTC | CASSRGSGMETQYF
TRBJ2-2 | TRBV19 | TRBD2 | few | TGTGCCAGTAGAGGAGCGGGAGACACCGGGGAGCTGTTTTTT | CASRGAGDTGELFF
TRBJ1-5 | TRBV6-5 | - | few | TGTGCCAGCAGTTATAGGGAATCAGGCCCCCAGCATTTT | CASSYRESGPQHF
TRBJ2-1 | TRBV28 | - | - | TGTGCCTTCGGCCAACCCTACAATGAGCAGTTCTTC | CAFGQPYNEQFF
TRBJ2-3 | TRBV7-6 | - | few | TGTGCCAGCAGCTTAGACCAAACAGATACGCAGTATTTT | CASSLDQTDTQYF
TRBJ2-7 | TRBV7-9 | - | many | TGTGCCAGCAGCTCGGGTCTATTCGACGAGCAGTACTTC | CASSSGLFDEQYF
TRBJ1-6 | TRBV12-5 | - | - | TGTGCTAGTGGTTACCAATCGAGCTCCTATAATTCACCCCTCCACTTT | CASGYQSSSYNSPLHF
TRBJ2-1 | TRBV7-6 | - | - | TGTGCCAGCAGCTTAGATATCGGGGAGCAGTTCTTC | CASSLDIGEQFF
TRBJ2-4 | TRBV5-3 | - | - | TGTGCCAGAAGCCGAACGACAGGAGCCAAAAACATTCAGTACTTC | CARSRTTGAKNIQYF
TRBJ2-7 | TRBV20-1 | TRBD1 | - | TGCAGTGCTAGTGTGACAGGGGGTTCCGAGCAGTACTTC | CSASVTGGSEQYF
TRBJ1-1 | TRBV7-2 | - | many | TGTGCCAGCAGCTTAGGCACAGGGCGATCGACTGAAGCTTTCTTT | CASSLGTGRSTEAFF
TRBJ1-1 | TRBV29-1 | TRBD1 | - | TGCAGCGTCGACGGGGGGACAGATATCACTGAAGCTTTCTTT | CSVDGGTDITEAFF
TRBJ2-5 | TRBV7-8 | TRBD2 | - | TGTGCCAGCAGGGTTAGCAGGTCGGGACTAGCGGGGGAAGAGACCCAGTACTTC | CASRVSRSGLAGEETQYF
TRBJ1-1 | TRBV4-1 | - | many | TGCGCCAGCGGAAGGGAAATGAACACTGAAGCTTTCTTT | CASGREMNTEAFF
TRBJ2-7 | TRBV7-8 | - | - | TGTGCCAGCAGCATAATGGGGGGTTCCAGCGAGCAGTACTTC | CASSIMGGSSEQYF
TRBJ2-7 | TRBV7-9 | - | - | TGTGCCAGCAGTCAGGGCCCAGGGAGTCGTTACGAGCAGTACTTC | CASSQGPGSRYEQYF
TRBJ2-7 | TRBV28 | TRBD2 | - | TGTGCCAGCAGATATCGGACTAGCGGACTTAGCTCCTACGAGCAGTACTTC | CASRYRTSGLSSYEQYF
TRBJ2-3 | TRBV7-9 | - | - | TGTGCCAGCAGCCCGCCGGGGAATACGCAGTATTTT | CASSPPGNTQYF